Sequencing of this T cell receptor beta chain was carried out in a study of cytomegalovirus exposure and HLA in healthy donors (dated by TCRdb to about 2017). Regarding the research as a whole: According to an earlier analysis of 550 to 750 of the donors, about 179 million T cells yielded 117 million unique TCR beta sequences and around 300 Gb of sequence data. In the later analysis, no new phenotypic data were used to find candidate immune exposures; instead, reliance was placed on TCR beta sequences and their occurrence across donors. Genome-wide SNP genotypes for about three fifths of the roughly 670 donors were used in a later genetic analysis, which treated that subset as a discovery cohort. Using immunosequencing, the study profiled T cell repertoires from 500 to 800 subjects and related those repertoires to cytomegalovirus serostatus. The number of typed donors differed by locus: roughly 629-630 for A, B, C, DRB1 and DQB1; 500 to 550 for DQA1; 600 to 610 for DPA1; and roughly 470 for DPB1. To decide whether each TCR beta V gene segment behaved as functional or pseudogenic, an earlier analysis of 587 of the donors relied on high-throughput TCR beta sequencing. In addition to the first cohort of 666 subjects, a separate validation cohort of about 120 different subjects was used. Every discovery cohort repertoire had been produced on one sequencing platform. To study patterns of TCR occurrence, a later analysis re-analyzed previously published TCR beta repertoires from several hundred donors and added high-resolution HLA genotyping. HLA typing included class I and class II loci at four-digit resolution. Of the 398 genotyped donors, approximately 83% fell in the genetic ancestry cluster associated with self-reported Caucasian donors. An early release covering 500 to 750 HLA-typed donors comprised approximately 300 gigabases of sequencing data and around 80 million unique TCR sequences. The study aimed to test whether cataloging public T cell receptors could reveal signatures of past pathogen exposure. Donor age, sex, ethnicity and CMV serostatus were collected together with the repertoire data. On average, around 230,000 unique TCR beta nucleotide sequences were sequenced per donor among 350 to 400 genotyped donors of the cohort, with roughly 18% of those sequences being non-productive. About five DR-DQ haplotypes were handled as single units for association and clustering, since linkage in the cohort was strong. High-throughput TCR immunosequencing, statistical association of individual TCRs with disease status, and machine learning were combined to predict cytomegalovirus infection status. Overall results and qualifications from the work: In both the original and validation cohorts, the classifier was reported to diagnose cytomegalovirus status with high specificity and sensitivity. In a later analysis, most CMV-associated TCR beta chains were found to appear HLA-restricted, with HLA associations seemingly driven largely by CMV exposure. According to a later analysis, parvovirus B19, influenza, CMV and Epstein-Barr virus appeared linked to several top co-occurrence clusters. Roughly 15 rarely observed V segments, including chromosome 9 orphons, were excluded from the earlier analysis of several hundred of the donors because counts were too low. A later genetic analysis associated a missense DCLRE1C variant with V-gene and J-gene trimming of TCR beta chains, and an independent cohort replicated the association. A cluster of highly shared sequence variants was judged likely to be a technical artifact of the sequencing pipeline. This cohort had only TCR beta chains sequenced, and the lack of alpha or paired-chain data limited which features could be detected. A further reported finding was that TCR beta sequences accurately predicted the HLA-A and HLA-B alleles for most subjects in the first cohort. When HLA alleles, especially DR and DQ, strongly co-occurred, TCR associations were difficult to assign to individual alleles. For the cohort, immune exposure information was limited to CMV serostatus. The authors suggested that the approach could potentially be extended to other disease states and immunological phenotypes. Linkage disequilibrium might explain the correlated functional status among segregating V segments, but an unknown experimental factor could not be excluded. A later genetic analysis reported fewer N-insertions in productive TCRs among donors in an Asian-associated ancestry cluster than the approximately 700-donor mean. In a later analysis, the rate of TCR association differed among HLA loci, with DRB1 alleles having the most associated TCRs and HLA-C alleles having the fewest. An earlier analysis of 587 of the donors showed that most TCR beta V segments appeared in productive rearrangements either about 87% or about 30% of the time, which broadly matched IMGT annotations. A few of the identified cytomegalovirus-associated TCR beta chains were confirmed in vitro to be specific for cytomegalovirus antigens. HLA typing was unavailable for some donors at each locus, so association tests used only the typed subset. In a later analysis, around 17,000 TCR beta sequences were associated with specific HLA alleles at a false discovery rate of 0.05. Roughly uniform sequencing depth across donors was assumed in presence/absence analyses, although this assumption may not hold. Some IMGT-functional V segments, including TRBV6-2 and TRBV6-3, could not be told apart with the 87-base-pair reads, so those segments were excluded. Most TCR sequences were observed very rarely across donors, whereas some public TCRs were present in many individuals. A total of fewer than 200 TCR beta chains were listed by the study as associated with cytomegalovirus. A later analysis found that HLA-associated TCR beta chains were more clonally expanded and had lower generation probabilities than equally common non-associated chains.

The cohort consisted of hundreds of healthy bone marrow donors. At the time of sampling, every cohort member was nominally healthy, though immune exposures that went unrecorded were likely present. The donor tested CMV seronegative, placing the donor among the approximately 360 seronegative members of the cohort. A peripheral blood sample was provided by each donor, and peripheral blood mononuclear cells were used for TCR beta sequencing. The Qiagen DNeasy Blood Extraction Kit was used to extract genomic DNA from the blood cell samples. The receptor library was made with the immunoSEQ multiplex PCR assay. A mixture of 60 forward primers for TCR Vbeta segments and 13 reverse primers for TCR Jbeta segments was used in the multiplex PCR. The CDR3 region of rearranged TCR beta genes was amplified from genomic DNA with a multiplex PCR assay. The amplified TCR beta libraries were sequenced on the Illumina HiSeq System as 87-base-pair reads. In the paper's pipeline: A later analysis tallied 75 million to 95 million unique TCR beta chains across the approximately 670 repertoires, and approximately 12 million of those chains were shared by two or more donors. A nearest-neighbor algorithm error-corrected the raw reads and collapsed the reads into unique sequences, merging closely related sequences to remove PCR and sequencing errors. Alignment of CDR3 sequences to IMGT reference sequences was used to assign V, D and J gene segments. Each retained sequence needed at least a six-nucleotide match to both a V gene segment and a J gene segment. Rearrangements were classified as productive when the CDR3 lacked stop codons and remained in frame with V and J, and all other rearrangements were classified as non-productive. CDR3 was defined by IMGT convention, running from the second conserved V-encoded cysteine to the conserved J-encoded phenylalanine. The earlier analysis of 587 of the donors excluded sequences that lacked an unambiguous match to a single V gene segment. In an earlier analysis of roughly 600 of the donors, a V segment was called functional when productive rearrangements were above 56.7%, and segregating when the standard deviation between donors exceeded 5%. A statistical classification framework was developed to diagnose cytomegalovirus status using the catalog of TCR beta chain sequences. A later analysis assigned V and J genes by comparing TCR nucleotide sequences with IMGT/GENE-DB human TR gene sequences. A later analysis assigned CDR3 sequences and most-parsimonious VDJ recombination scenarios with the TCRdist pipeline. In a later analysis, each TCR beta chain was defined by its CDR3 amino acid sequence together with its V-gene family, and reads without a unique V-gene family were excluded. In a later analysis, approximately 590 highly shared, low-generation-probability nucleotide sequences were removed to address suspected cross-contamination and a sequencing artifact. In a later analysis, a clonal expansion index for each public chain was calculated from normalized within-repertoire ranks of inferred template counts. Generation probabilities in a later analysis came from a VDJ recombination model fitted to out-of-frame rearrangements, and those results were checked against IGoR. In a later analysis, TCR-TCR, TCR-HLA and TCR-CMV co-occurrence was scored with hypergeometric tests, and a repertoire-size bias correction was applied to TCR pairs. In a later analysis, false discovery rates were estimated by permuting HLA or CMV assignments 20 times. In a later analysis, co-occurring TCRs were grouped with DBSCAN, and TCRdist sequence similarity was added when clustering was performed within HLA-allele-positive subsets. For co-occurrence clustering, repertoires with fewer than 30,000 or more than 120,000 public chains were excluded, along with 5 or 6 repertoires with anomalous nucleotide sharing. The source is immuneACCESS, and TCRdb retained only in-frame sequences with V and J called. Part of the clones is not carried over; for the studies checked, unresolved V genes explain less than half of this, and the remainder is unexplained. The V and J calls and clone size were taken over from that table, and D and trimming were inferred from the DNA. For this sample there are more than 45,000 clones; roughly 80% appear just once. Of the sample, 1.6% is held by the ten largest clones.

As for this clone: Its specific antigen is unknown. Base qualities are missing; no much larger clone stands one base away.

Counted from cysteine to phenylalanine, this CDR3 has 15 amino acids. The kept DNA is CDR3 alone, 45 bases in frame from the first base. Taken from the germline V gene (reference sequence), the CDR1 and CDR2 loops are SEHNR and FQNEAQ. At the junction V is shortened by 1 base and J by 3 bases; bases outside the gene matches: 5. This sequence originates from a man under 40 in good health and CMV-seronegative. The V and J genes are TRBV7-9 and TRBJ2-7; TRBD2 agrees with 8 junctional bases. The specimen was PBMCs. The CDR3 reads CASSLGRAGDYEQYF. The DNA reads as follows: TGTGCCAGCAGCTTAGGTCGAGCGGGGGACTACGAGCAGTACTTC.